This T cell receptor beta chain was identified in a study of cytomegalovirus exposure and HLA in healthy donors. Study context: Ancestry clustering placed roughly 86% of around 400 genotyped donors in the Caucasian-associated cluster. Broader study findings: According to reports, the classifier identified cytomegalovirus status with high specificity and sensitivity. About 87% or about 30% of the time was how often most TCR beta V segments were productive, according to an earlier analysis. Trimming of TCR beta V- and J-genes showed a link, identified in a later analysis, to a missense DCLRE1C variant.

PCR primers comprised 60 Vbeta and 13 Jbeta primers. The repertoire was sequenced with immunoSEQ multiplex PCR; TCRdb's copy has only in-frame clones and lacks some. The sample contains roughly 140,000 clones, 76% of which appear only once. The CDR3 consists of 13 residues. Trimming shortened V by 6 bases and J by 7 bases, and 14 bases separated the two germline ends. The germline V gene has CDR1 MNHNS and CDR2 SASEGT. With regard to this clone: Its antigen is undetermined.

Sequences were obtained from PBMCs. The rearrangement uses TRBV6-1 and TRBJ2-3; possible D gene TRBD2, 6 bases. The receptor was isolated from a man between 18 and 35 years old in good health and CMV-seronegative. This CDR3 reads CASRNSLANTQYF. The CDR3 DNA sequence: TGTGCCAGCAGGAATTCCCTAGCGAATACGCAGTATTTT.